This TCR beta chain was sequenced in a study of T cell repertoires in cytomegalovirus infection. Broader study findings: Dominant in the ex vivo response were TCR beta clonotypes restricted by HLA-C and specific for CMV.

This clonotype occurred a few times. Antigen: not known. TCRdb itself ran the reads through MiXCR, one entry per CDR3 protein. The sample records 750,000 to 950,000 distinct CDR3 sequences, 25% to 30% being singletons. Germline V CDR1 and CDR2: LNHDA, SQIVND (reference sequence). The CDR3 spans 16 residues. The ends were cut back, 3 bases at V and 2 bases at J, with 14 bases in the middle. The sample was cultured CD8+ T cells from PBMCs, taken from culture after CMV antigen stimulation. The chain links TRBV19 to TRBJ1-5; TRBD1 might be the D (5 bases). The sequence derives from a human donor in good health (CMV status not recorded). Some clones in this sample may be carry-over from other donors' samples. CDR3 bases: TGTGCCAGTAGTATTCTGTTTGACAGAGGCAATCAGCCCCAGCATTTT. It encodes CASSILFDRGNQPQHF.